The present T cell receptor (beta chain) was sequenced within a study of identifying expanded T cells in peripheral blood. Study-level results: Over about two and four weeks, about 17 and 20 clones changed, versus approximately 1.1 between replicates. Across healthy donors, higher total template counts meant significantly greater approximately 2-week count variance.

Clones were sequenced by immunoSEQ multiplex PCR, and TCRdb holds only the in-frame ones, with some missing. In the table there are 55,000 to 80,000 clones, over 75% of which are singletons. No infections or other immune events were documented during collection. CDR1 is MNHNY, CDR2 SVGAGI, per germline (reference sequence). The CDR3 loop spans 14 amino acids. V gave up 6 bases and J gave up 1 base, with 12 bases separating them. For this clone: Antigen unknown.

Material for sequencing was blood. This chain links TRBV6-6 with TRBJ1-1, with unresolved D. The clonotype was recovered from a person aged 18-70 years in good health. This CDR3 reads CASSPLGSNTEAFF. The CDR3 DNA follows: TGTGCCAGCAGCCCCCTAGGTTCGAACACTGAAGCTTTCTTT.